This TCR beta chain stems from a study of human T cells and chemical hapten exposure (dated by TCRdb to the early 2020s). Concerning the study at large: For sensitization, 2% DPC in acetone was applied to an approximately 2 cm by approximately 2 cm area of upper inner arm skin. This study followed changes in the peripheral blood TCR repertoire in vivo during primary and secondary sensitization of alopecia patients to the hapten diphenylcyclopropenone (DPC). The mostly female patient cohort included alopecia areata with under or over 50% scalp involvement, alopecia totalis and alopecia universalis. Blood for TCR sequencing was provided by twenty-nine alopecia patients at one to four time points (pre-sensitization, 2, 6 and 24 weeks). Libraries were combined into a pool for sequencing, and differences in TCR yield between samples came mainly from small differences in library volumes within the pool. Patients additionally received weekly therapeutic DPC doses to the scalp throughout the roughly 24-week study period. Patient blood was sampled pre-sensitization (week 0) and at 2, 6 and about 24 weeks after DPC sensitization. Patch testing was performed on the upper back with Finn chambers containing 0.01% DPC, and the patch tests were scored after 6 days according to International Contact Dermatitis Research Group standards. The paper as a whole reports these results and caveats: A positive correlation was found between the number of PT1 expanded TCRs and patch test score, with significance reached at thresholds 8, 16 and 32 but not 4. Repeated subsampling changed both the strength of the expansion versus patch-test correlation and the threshold at which that correlation became significant. DPC sensitization did not change the number of TCRs with a frequency above 1 in 1000, and there was no evidence of changes in global repertoire structure. Because all patients had alopecia, a presumed autoimmune disease, the immune response of the patients might differ from that of healthy individuals. Compared with pre-sensitization or healthy control sets, expanded TCRs formed significantly more large CDR3 similarity clusters, which is consistent with antigen-driven responses.

The time point label of this sample denotes: pre-sensitization, week 0. The treatment or condition tag for this specimen amounts to: therapeutic diphenylcyclopropenone sensitization with weekly scalp DPC. At every patch-test visit, the blood draw took place before the patch test was put on. To be eligible, patients had to be aged 18 to 70, diagnosed with alopecia and judged suitable for DPC therapy, while pregnant patients were excluded. Total RNA was isolated from unfractionated whole blood collected in Tempus Blood RNA tubes. Library preparation was by RACE. Sequencing instrument: NextSeq 500. Library preparation attached unique molecular identifiers to individual cDNA molecules for quantitative, reproducible TCR counting. Both TCR alpha and TCR beta chains were sequenced from each blood RNA sample. As for how the authors treated the data: A median of roughly 99,000 TCRs per sample was observed, with a range of about 20,000 to 700,000. V, J and CDR3 annotation of the TCR reads was performed with the Decombinator software suite. To make PS versus PT1 abundance plots, every sample was subsampled to the same number of TCRs (28,000). TCRs were defined as expanded if absent before sensitization and observed at least eight times at the 2-week time point. In TCRdb, the public reads were trimmed at Q25 with fastp and aligned with MiXCR, with productive beta chains retained. CDR3 protein duplicates are merged, each entry listing the most common genes and DNA. The V and J calls, along with clone size, are taken from TCRdb and not from the paper's own processing. The sample records over 300,000 distinct CDR3 sequences, 5% to 6.5% of which are singletons. Jointly, the top ten make up roughly 2.6% of the sample.

In its sample, this clonotype was seen a few times. What this receptor recognizes is not known. Base qualities are not at hand, and no much larger clone is one base apart. The CDR1 and CDR2 encoded by the germline V gene are SGDLS and YYNGEE. The CDR3 runs 16 residues from the cysteine to the phenylalanine. The CDR3 DNA has 48 bases and is translated from base 1. Trimming at the junction amounts to 0 bases on V and 1 base on J, and the germline ends lie 11 bases apart. The sequenced sample was whole blood, obtained in connection with sensitization to the hapten diphenylcyclopropenone (DPC). This TCR came from a woman between 45 and 65 years old with alopecia areata. Some clones in this sample may be carry-over from other donors' samples. The sequence links TRBV9 to TRBJ2-1; the D region possibly corresponds to TRBD2 (7 bases align). The DNA sequence is TGTGCCAGCAGCGTAGGAGGGGGGGTGTCCTACAATGAGCAGTTCTTC. This is translated as CASSVGGGVSYNEQFF.